These 25 T cell receptor beta chains were sequenced from one sample in a study of blood T cell repertoires in COVID-19. TCRdb's table, derived via immunoSEQ multiplex PCR, lists solely in-frame clones and lacks some. The sample holds some 220,000 clones, 80% seen once. The sequenced material came from peripheral blood. Receptor source: a woman aged 65 to 85 with acute or convalescent COVID-19.

The gene calls are TRBV7-2 and TRBJ2-1, with 12 bases aligning to TRBD2. The CDR3 consists of 17 residues. Germline CDR1 reads SGHTA; CDR2 reads FQGNSA. V lost 3 bases to trimming and J lost 6 bases; unmatched junction nucleotides: 9. The CDR3 DNA follows: TGTGCCAGCAGCTTCCCCTCCCGACTAGCGGGGGCCAATGAGCAGTTCTTC. As protein: CASSFPSRLAGANEQFF.

CDR3 nucleotides: TGCGCCAGCAGTGAGGCGTATCTTAATTCACCCCTCCACTTT. Its translation: CASSEAYLNSPLHF. The chain links TRBV10-2 to TRBJ1-6; D gene ambiguous. The V and J ends lost 2 bases and 6 bases respectively, with 8 bases between them. This CDR3 is built from 14 residues. Germline CDR1 reads WSHSY; CDR2 reads SAAADI.

The rearrangement joins TRBV15 to TRBJ1-2; 12 nucleotides agree with TRBD1. V was pared by 4 bases and J by 8 bases, with 8 bases of the junction left unmatched. The germline V gene has CDR1 LNHNV and CDR2 YYDKDF (reference sequence). This CDR3 has 15 amino acids. DNA of the CDR3: TGTGCCACCAGCACTCGGGACAGGGGGCTTGGAGGCTACACCTTC. Translated: CATSTRDRGLGGYTF.

In nucleotides, the CDR3 is TGCGCCAGCAGCTTGGCAGGGGGGACCTACAATGAGCAGTTCTTC. Translation gives CASSLAGGTYNEQFF. The rearrangement links TRBV5-1 to TRBJ2-1; a possible D gene is TRBD1 (7 bases). Per the germline V gene, CDR1 is SGHRS and CDR2 is YFSETQ. CDR3 length: 15 residues. Trimming removed 0 bases at V and 2 bases at J, with 9 bases between.

The V and J genes are TRBV10-3 and TRBJ2-5, with 14 bases identical to TRBD2. With V trimmed by 4 bases and J by 5 bases, 9 bases remained unmatched. Germline CDR1 is ENHRY and CDR2 is SYGVKD. This CDR3 comprises 17 residues. The CDR3, as DNA: TGTGCCATCAGTGGGGGACTAGCGGGGGTACAACGGGAGACCCAGTACTTC. Its protein product is CAISGGLAGVQRETQYF.

V gene TRBV6-1 combines with J gene TRBJ2-1; a weak D match, TRBD2 (7 bases). CDR3 length: 13 amino acids. Germline V gene lookup returns CDR1 MNHNS and CDR2 SASEGT. The V end lost 3 bases, the J end lost 8 bases, and 11 bases lay between the germline ends. In nucleotides, the CDR3 is TGTGCCAGCAGTGATAGGGGGGGGCATGAGCAGTTCTTC. Residues: CASSDRGGHEQFF.

The count of this clone is one. The chain has TRBV19 and TRBJ1-4; TRBD1 might be the D (5 bases). This CDR3 comprises 16 residues. Germline V gene data show CDR1 as LNHDA and CDR2 as SQIVND (reference sequence). V was trimmed by 7 bases and J by 2 bases, leaving 17 bases between them. The DNA of the CDR3 is TGTGCCAGTACCTTATCGGGGGGTGCGACTAATGAAAAACTGTTTTTT. Translating it yields CASTLSGGATNEKLFF.

The chain links TRBV6-2 or TRBV6-3 to TRBJ1-2, with TRBD1 matching 8 bases. The germline V gene encodes CDR1 MNHEY and CDR2 SVGEGT. The V and J ends lost 6 bases and 4 bases, in that order; junction bases with no gene match: 10. The CDR3 runs 15 residues. The CDR3, as DNA: TGTGCCAGCAGCCCAGGACAGGGAAGATTCTATGGCTACACCTTC. This sequence encodes CASSPGQGRFYGYTF.

This clone showed up just a few times. The chain links TRBV7-3 to TRBJ2-3, with 7 nucleotides matching TRBD2. The germline CDR1 and CDR2 sequences are SGHTA and FQGTGA. The junction had 2 bases not matched to a gene; V was cut back by 8 bases and J by 0 bases. The CDR3 runs to 13 residues. The DNA for the CDR3 is TGTGCCAGCGCGGGAGCTAGCACAGATACGCAGTATTTT. It translates to CASAGASTDTQYF.

The gene calls are TRBV11-2 and TRBJ1-4, with TRBD1 matching 11 bases. Germline values: CDR1 SGHAT, CDR2 FQNNGV. The junction had 0 bases not matched to a gene; V was cut back by 1 base and J by 5 bases. This CDR3 has 15 residues. In nucleotides, the CDR3 is TGTGCCAGCAGCTTAGGGACAGGGGGCAATGAAAAACTGTTTTTT. It yields the protein CASSLGTGGNEKLFF.

This clone has more than one count but fewer than ten. The chain employs TRBV2 and TRBJ1-5; D uncertain. Germline V lookup: CDR1 SNHLY, CDR2 FYNNEI. The CDR3 extends over 13 amino acids. The ends were cut back, 4 bases at V and 3 bases at J, with 7 bases in the middle. For the CDR3, the DNA is TGTGCCAGCAGTGTACAGAACAATCAGCCCCAGCATTTT. Translating it yields CASSVQNNQPQHF.

This clone was observed a handful of times. V gene TRBV30 combines with J gene TRBJ1-2; tentatively, D is TRBD1 (6 bases). Germline values: CDR1 GTSNPN, CDR2 SVGIG (reference sequence). CDR3 length: 13 residues. V shed 3 bases and J shed 8 bases, with 16 bases lying between them. In nucleotides, the CDR3 is TGTGCCTGGAGCGCGGGGGGCGCGGTGGGCTACACCTTC. Translation: CAWSAGGAVGYTF.

V usage is TRBV7-8 and J usage is TRBJ1-1, with D unresolved. This CDR3 region has 20 residues. V lost 3 bases and J lost 0, with 26 bases in between. Germline CDR1 and CDR2: SGHVS and FQNEAQ. CDR3 DNA sequence: TGTGCCAGCAGCTTCAGTAGCTCGGCAGCGGCAGGCGGAATGAACACTGAAGCTTTCTTT. Protein sequence: CASSFSSSAAAGGMNTEAFF.

The chain carries TRBV9 and TRBJ1-1; D is ambiguous. The germline V gene has CDR1 SGDLS and CDR2 YYNGEE. The length of the CDR3 is 15 residues. V lost 6 bases to trimming and J lost 1 base, with 16 bases between them. The CDR3 protein is CASNKGVTPNTEAFF. Here the CDR3 DNA reads TGTGCCAGCAATAAGGGAGTCACCCCGAACACTGAAGCTTTCTTT.

The chain is built from TRBV12-2 and TRBJ2-5; no check of the table's D call, TRBD2, against the DNA was made. TRBV12-2 is a pseudogene segment. The CDR3 covers 17 residues. CDR3 sequence (DNA): TGTGCAAGTCGCTTAAGGATTAGCGGGGTTTCCCAAGAGACCCAGTACTTC. Protein sequence: CASRLRISGVSQETQYF.

This clone was observed a handful of times. The genes are TRBV6-1 and TRBJ1-5; 8 nucleotides line up with TRBD1. The CDR3 loop spans 19 amino acids. Trimming took 3 bases from V and 1 from J; bases not matched to a gene: 14. Germline values: CDR1 MNHNS, CDR2 SASEGT. The CDR3 loop is CASSEIRTGSRSSNQPQHF. In DNA, the CDR3 is TGTGCCAGCAGTGAGATTCGGACAGGGTCTCGGTCGAGCAATCAGCCCCAGCATTTT.

The chain combines TRBV15 with TRBJ2-5; maybe TRBD1 (6 bases). The germline V gene encodes CDR1 LNHNV and CDR2 YYDKDF (reference sequence). Trimming took 1 base from V and 5 from J, leaving 14 bases between them. This CDR3 contains 15 residues. CDR3 coding DNA: TGTGCCACCAGCAGAGGCAACAGGGAGTGGGAGACCCAGTACTTC. It translates to CATSRGNREWETQYF. Supplemented by reference TRBV15 and TRBJ2-5, the full variable domain reads DAMVIQNPRYQVTQFGKPVTLSCSQTLNHNVMYWYQQKSSQAPKLLFHYYDKDFNNEADTPDNFQSRRPNTSFCFLDIRSPGLGDTAMYLCATSRGNREWETQYFGPGTRLLVL.

The chain is built from TRBV19 and TRBJ2-3, with TRBD1 matching over 10 bases. This CDR3 has 15 residues. Germline V gene data show CDR1 as LNHDA and CDR2 as SQIVND (reference sequence). With V trimmed by 3 bases and J by 5 bases, 5 bases remained unmatched. In DNA form, the CDR3 reads TGTGCCAGTAGTATGGGACAGGGGTTTGGAGATACGCAGTATTTT. It is translated as CASSMGQGFGDTQYF.

This chain joins TRBV7-9 and TRBJ1-1; D gene uncertain. Deletions cut 3 bases from V and 4 bases from J, with 9 bases between. The CDR3 sequence is 13 residues long. Germline V gives CDR1 SEHNR, CDR2 FQNEAQ (reference sequence). The CDR3 nucleotides read TGTGCCAGCAGCTTTAACGAGGGCACTGAAGCTTTCTTT. It translates to CASSFNEGTEAFF.

The chain joins TRBV2 to TRBJ2-1, with D perhaps matching TRBD2 (7 bases). The CDR3 loop spans 16 amino acids. CDR1 SNHLY and CDR2 FYNNEI come from the germline V gene. V gave up 4 bases and J gave up 6 bases, with 19 bases separating them. DNA of the CDR3: TGTGCCAGCAGTGTAAGGGGGGGGGCCTCTCTCAATGAGCAGTTCTTC. Residues: CASSVRGGASLNEQFF.

J is TRBJ2-5 and V is TRBV14; 8 positions agree with TRBD2. This CDR3 is built from 14 residues. Unmatched junction bases numbered 4, after V lost 3 bases and J lost 4 bases. Looked up from germline, CDR1 is SGHDN and CDR2 is FVKESK. CDR3 amino acids: CASSQALAGETQYF. DNA of the CDR3: TGTGCCAGCAGCCAGGCCCTAGCGGGAGAGACCCAGTACTTC.

This sequence joins TRBV3-1 (or the pseudogene TRBV3-2) and TRBJ2-3; D is undetermined. The CDR3 is 17 amino acids. Germline V gene lookup returns CDR1 LGHDT and CDR2 YNNKEL (reference sequence). V lost 4 bases to trimming and J lost 4 bases, with 21 bases between them. This CDR3 reads CASSLQGVMVHADTQYF. Here the CDR3 DNA reads TGTGCCAGCAGCCTCCAAGGAGTAATGGTTCACGCAGATACGCAGTATTTT.

The chain has TRBV11-2 and TRBJ2-7; D not resolved. Germline V lookup: CDR1 SGHAT, CDR2 FQNNGV. The CDR3 extends over 12 amino acids. Trimming took 3 bases from V and 6 from J, leaving 9 bases between them. For the CDR3, the DNA is TGTGCCAGCAGCTTCCAGTACGCCGAGCAGTACTTC. The encoded protein is CASSFQYAEQYF. The full variable domain, rest sourced from reference TRBV11-2 and TRBJ2-7, is EAGVAQSPRYKIIEKRQSVAFWCNPISGHATLYWYQQILGQGPKLLIQFQNNGVVDDSQLPKDRFSAERLKGVDSTLKIQPAKLEDSAVYLCASSFQYAEQYFGPGTRLTVT.

The chain recombines TRBV7-9 with TRBJ2-5, with TRBD2 as a possible D gene (5 bases). Germline lookup yields CDR1 SEHNR and CDR2 FQNEAQ (reference sequence). V lost 5 bases and J lost 5, with 24 bases in between. CDR3 size: 17 residues. The CDR3 nucleotides are TGTGCCAGCAGCCTTGGGCCCGAGACGGGGAAGATGGAGACCCAGTACTTC. Its protein product is CASSLGPETGKMETQYF.

This clone has a handful of counts. CDR3 nucleotides: TGTGCCAGCAGCCAAGAACTAGCGGGGGCCTACGAGCAGTACTTC. Its translation is CASSQELAGAYEQYF. The V call is TRBV14, the J call TRBJ2-7; 11 nucleotides line up with TRBD2. CDR3 length equals 15 residues. CDR1 is SGHDN and CDR2 is FVKESK in the germline V gene. V shed 0 bases, J shed 2 bases, and the junction held 0 bases outside the gene matches.